This T cell receptor (beta chain) was identified during a study of blood T cell repertoires in COVID-19. Germline-derived CDR1 and CDR2 are SGHNT and YYREEE (reference sequence). The CDR3 sequence is 13 residues long. V was trimmed by 0 bases and J by 6 bases, leaving 8 bases between them. Some clones are missing from TCRdb's copy, which holds only in-frame ones; the method was immunoSEQ multiplex PCR. Here the sample spans about 170,000 clones, roughly 90% being singletons. This TCR was recovered from a man aged 50 to 60 with acute or convalescent COVID-19. The chain is built from TRBV5-4 and TRBJ2-3, with D hard to call. The specimen sequenced was peripheral blood. Written as DNA, the CDR3 is TGTGCCAGCAGCTTGGGGCCCGGGGATACGCAGTATTTT. Translating gives CASSLGPGDTQYF.